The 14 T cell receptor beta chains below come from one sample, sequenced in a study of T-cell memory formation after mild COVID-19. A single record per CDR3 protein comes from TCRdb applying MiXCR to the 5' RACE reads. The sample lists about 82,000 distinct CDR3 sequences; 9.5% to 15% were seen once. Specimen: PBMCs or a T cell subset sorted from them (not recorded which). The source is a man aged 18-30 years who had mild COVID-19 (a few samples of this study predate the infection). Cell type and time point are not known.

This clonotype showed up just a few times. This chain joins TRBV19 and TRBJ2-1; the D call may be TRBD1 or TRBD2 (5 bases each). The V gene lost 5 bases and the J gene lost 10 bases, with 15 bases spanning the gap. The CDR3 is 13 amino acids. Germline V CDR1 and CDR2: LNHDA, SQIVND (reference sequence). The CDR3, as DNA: TGTGCCAGTAGTCGTGGGGTAGGGGACGAGCAGTTCTTC. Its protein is CASSRGVGDEQFF.

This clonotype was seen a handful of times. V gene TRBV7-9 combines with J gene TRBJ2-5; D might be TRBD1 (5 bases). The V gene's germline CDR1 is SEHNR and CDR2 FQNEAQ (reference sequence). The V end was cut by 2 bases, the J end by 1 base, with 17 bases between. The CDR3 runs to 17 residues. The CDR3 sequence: CASSLRQGGWGQETQYF. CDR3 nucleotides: TGTGCCAGCAGCTTACGCCAGGGCGGTTGGGGCCAAGAGACCCAGTACTTC.

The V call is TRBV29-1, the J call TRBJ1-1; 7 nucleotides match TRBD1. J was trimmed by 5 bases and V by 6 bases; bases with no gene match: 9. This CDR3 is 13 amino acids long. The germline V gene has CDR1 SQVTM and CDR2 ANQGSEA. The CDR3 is CSVQGGFGTEAFF. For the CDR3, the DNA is TGCAGCGTCCAGGGGGGGTTCGGGACTGAAGCTTTCTTT.

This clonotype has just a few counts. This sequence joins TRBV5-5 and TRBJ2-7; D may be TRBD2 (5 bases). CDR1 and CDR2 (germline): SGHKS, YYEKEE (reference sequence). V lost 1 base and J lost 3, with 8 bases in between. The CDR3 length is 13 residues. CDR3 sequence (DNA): TGTGCCAGCAGCTTGATCGGGAACTACGAGCAGTACGTC. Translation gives CASSLIGNYEQYV.

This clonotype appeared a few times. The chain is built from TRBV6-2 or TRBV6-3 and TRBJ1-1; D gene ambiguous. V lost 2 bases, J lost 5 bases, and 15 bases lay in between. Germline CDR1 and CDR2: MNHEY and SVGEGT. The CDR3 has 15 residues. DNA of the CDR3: TGTGCCAGCAGTTACACCCTGGACGGATCGACTGAAGCTTTCTTT. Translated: CASSYTLDGSTEAFF.

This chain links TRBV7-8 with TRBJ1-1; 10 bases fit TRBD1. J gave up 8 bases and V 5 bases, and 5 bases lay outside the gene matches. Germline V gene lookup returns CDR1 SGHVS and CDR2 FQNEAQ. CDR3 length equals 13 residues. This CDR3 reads CASSLGTGAEAFF. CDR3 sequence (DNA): TGTGCCAGCAGCCTAGGGACAGGGGCCGAAGCTTTCTTT. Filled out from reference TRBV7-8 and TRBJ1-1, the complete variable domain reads GAGVSQSPRYKVAKRGQDVALRCDPISGHVSLFWYQQALGQGPEFLTYFQNEAQLDKSGLPSDRFFAERPEGSVSTLKIQRTQQEDSAVYLCASSLGTGAEAFFGQGTRLTVV.

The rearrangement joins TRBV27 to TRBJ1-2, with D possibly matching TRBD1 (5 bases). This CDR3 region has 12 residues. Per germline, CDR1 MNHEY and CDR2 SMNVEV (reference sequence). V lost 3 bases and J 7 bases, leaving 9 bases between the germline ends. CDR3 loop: CASSFGGTGYTF. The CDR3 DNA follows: TGTGCCAGCAGTTTCGGGGGGACTGGCTACACCTTC.

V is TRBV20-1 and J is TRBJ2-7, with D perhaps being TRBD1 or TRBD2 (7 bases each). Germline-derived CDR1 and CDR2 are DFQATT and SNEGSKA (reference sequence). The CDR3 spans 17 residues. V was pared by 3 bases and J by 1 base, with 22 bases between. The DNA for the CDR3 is TGCAGTGCTAGGGATCCCCTAGGCAGGGGGGGTTCCTACGAGCAGTACTTC. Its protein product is CSARDPLGRGGSYEQYF.

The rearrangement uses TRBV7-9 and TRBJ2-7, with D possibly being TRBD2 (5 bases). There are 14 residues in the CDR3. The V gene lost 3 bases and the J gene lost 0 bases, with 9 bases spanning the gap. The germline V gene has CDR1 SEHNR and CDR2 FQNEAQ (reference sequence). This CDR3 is CASSFGSVSYEQYF. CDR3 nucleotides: TGTGCCAGCAGCTTTGGGAGCGTCTCCTACGAGCAGTACTTC.

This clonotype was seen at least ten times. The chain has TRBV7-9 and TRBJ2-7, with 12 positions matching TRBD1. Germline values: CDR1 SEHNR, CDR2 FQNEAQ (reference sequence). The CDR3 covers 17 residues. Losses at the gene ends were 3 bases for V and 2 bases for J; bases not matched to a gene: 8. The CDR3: CASSFPGQGALTYEQYV. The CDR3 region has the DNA TGTGCCAGCAGCTTTCCGGGACAGGGGGCCCTAACCTACGAGCAGTACGTC.

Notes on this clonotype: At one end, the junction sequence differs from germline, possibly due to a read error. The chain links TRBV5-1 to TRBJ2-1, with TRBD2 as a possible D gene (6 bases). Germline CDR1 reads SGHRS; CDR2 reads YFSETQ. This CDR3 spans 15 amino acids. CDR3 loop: CASSLGAGKSPALSF. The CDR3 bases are TGCGCCAGCAGCTTGGGCGCGGGAAAATCCCCAGCCCTAAGCTTC.

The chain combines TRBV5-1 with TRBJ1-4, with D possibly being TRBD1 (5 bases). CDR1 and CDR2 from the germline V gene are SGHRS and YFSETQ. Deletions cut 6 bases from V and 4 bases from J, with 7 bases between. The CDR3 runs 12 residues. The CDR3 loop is CASKGFNEKLFF. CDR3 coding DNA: TGCGCCAGCAAGGGGTTTAATGAAAAACTGTTTTTT.

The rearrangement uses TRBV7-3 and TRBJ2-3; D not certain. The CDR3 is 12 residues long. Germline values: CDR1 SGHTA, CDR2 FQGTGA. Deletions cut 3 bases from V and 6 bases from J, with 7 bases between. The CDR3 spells CASSFGFDTQYF. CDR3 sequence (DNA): TGTGCCAGCAGCTTCGGCTTTGATACGCAGTATTTT.

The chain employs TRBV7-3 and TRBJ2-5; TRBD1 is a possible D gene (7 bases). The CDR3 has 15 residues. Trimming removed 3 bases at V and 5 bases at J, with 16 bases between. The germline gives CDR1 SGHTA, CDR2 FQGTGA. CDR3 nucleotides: TGTGCCAGCAGCTTTTTTAAGACAGGGAGGGAGACCCAGTACTTC. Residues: CASSFFKTGRETQYF.